This passage covers 10 T cell receptor beta chains from one sample sequenced in a study of blood T cell repertoires in COVID-19 (dated by TCRdb to 2018 to 2021). The protocol used for the library was the immunoSEQ multiplex PCR assay. In its TCRdb copy, this immuneACCESS table keeps in-frame sequences only and misses some clones. Where compared with another copy, unresolved V genes explain less than half of these, and the others have no known cause. Recorded for this sample are 200,000 or so clones; approximately 90% of them occurred a single time. 2% to 2.5% of the sample is held by the ten biggest clonotypes. The source material was PBMCs or T cells enriched from blood (not recorded which). The receptor set was obtained from a middle-aged woman with acute COVID-19.

The gene calls are TRBV5-1 and TRBJ2-2; 9 bases are shared with TRBD1. The CDR3 totals 15 residues. Germline values: CDR1 SGHRS, CDR2 YFSETQ. V lost 5 bases, J lost 3 bases, and 5 bases stayed unmatched. The CDR3 reads CASRMRTGDTGELFF. The CDR3 region has the DNA TGCGCCAGCAGAATGCGGACAGGGGACACCGGGGAGCTGTTTTTT.

This chain links TRBV18 with TRBJ1-1; a weak D match, TRBD1 (5 bases). CDR1 KGHSH and CDR2 LQKENI come from the germline V gene. The CDR3 has 16 residues. V was cut by 2 bases and J by 0 bases, with 13 bases left in between. CDR3 loop: CASSPSEGRMNTEAFF. In nucleotides, the CDR3 is TGTGCCAGCTCACCATCGGAGGGGAGGATGAACACTGAAGCTTTCTTT.

This sequence joins TRBV6-5 and TRBJ1-2, with TRBD1 matching 9 bases. V shed 8 bases, J shed 4 bases, and the junction held 2 bases outside the gene matches. The CDR3 is made up of 12 amino acids. Germline CDR1 and CDR2: MNHEY and SVGAGI. The CDR3 DNA is TGTGCCAGCGGGACAGGGCCCTATGGCTACACCTTC. The encoded protein is CASGTGPYGYTF.

This chain connects TRBV19 to TRBJ2-5, with 9 bases aligning to TRBD1. Unmatched junction bases numbered 4, after V lost 6 bases and J lost 2 bases. This CDR3 has 14 amino acids. Germline V CDR1 and CDR2: LNHDA, SQIVND (reference sequence). The CDR3 region is CASRNRGQQETQYF. Written as DNA, the CDR3 is TGTGCCAGTAGGAACAGGGGGCAACAAGAGACCCAGTACTTC.

The chain joins TRBV4-1 to TRBJ2-1; D might be TRBD1 (9 bases). Germline V gene data show CDR1 as MGHRA and CDR2 as YSYEKL. CDR3 length equals 18 residues. V gave up 1 base and J gave up 4 bases, with 20 bases separating them. CDR3: CASSQAPGGTGSYNEQFF. CDR3 in DNA: TGCGCCAGCAGCCAAGCCCCGGGGGGGACAGGGTCTTACAATGAGCAGTTCTTC.

This sequence joins TRBV11-2 and TRBJ2-7, with D perhaps matching TRBD1 (5 bases). Per the germline V gene, CDR1 is SGHAT and CDR2 is FQNNGV. CDR3 length: 13 residues. Trimming left V 1 base short and J 2 bases short, with 6 bases between. The CDR3 protein is CASSLGQTYEQYF. The CDR3 region has the DNA TGTGCCAGCAGCTTAGGACAGACCTACGAGCAGTACTTC.

This rearrangement joins TRBV25-1 to TRBJ1-2; D is uncertain. The V end lost 4 bases, the J end lost 8 bases, and 8 bases lay between the germline ends. This CDR3 has 11 amino acids. CDR1 and CDR2 from the germline V gene are MGHDK and SYGVNS. In DNA, the CDR3 is TGTGCCAGCAGTGGGACGGGGGGCTACACCTTC. It translates to CASSGTGGYTF.

The chain carries TRBV7-2 and TRBJ2-5, with 11 bases aligning to TRBD2. The junction had 7 bases not matched to a gene; V was cut back by 2 bases and J by 5 bases. In germline, CDR1 is SGHTA, CDR2 FQGNSA. This CDR3 comprises 16 residues. CDR3 DNA sequence: TGTGCCAGCAGCTTAAAGACTAGCGGGACTGGGGAGACCCAGTACTTC. It codes for CASSLKTSGTGETQYF.

The chain combines TRBV11-2 with TRBJ1-6; 9 bases map to TRBD1. The germline V gene encodes CDR1 SGHAT and CDR2 FQNNGV. The length of the CDR3 is 16 residues. After removal of 0 bases from V and 10 bases from J, the junction contained 7 bases not matched to a gene. The CDR3 here is CASSLDPTGTGSPLHF. In DNA form, the CDR3 reads TGTGCCAGCAGCTTAGATCCCACCGGGACAGGGTCACCCCTCCACTTT. The full variable domain, completed using reference TRBV11-2 and TRBJ1-6, is EAGVAQSPRYKIIEKRQSVAFWCNPISGHATLYWYQQILGQGPKLLIQFQNNGVVDDSQLPKDRFSAERLKGVDSTLKIQPAKLEDSAVYLCASSLDPTGTGSPLHFGNGTRLTVT.

A single count supports this clone. This rearrangement joins TRBV9 to TRBJ2-5; 8 nucleotides line up with TRBD2. This CDR3 spans 17 amino acids. The germline V gene encodes CDR1 SGDLS and CDR2 YYNGEE. Germline trimming cut 0 bases from V and 1 base from J; bases unmatched to any gene: 8. CDR3 DNA sequence: TGTGCCAGCAGCGTAGTAGGCGGGGGGCCACTCCAAGAGACCCAGTACTTC. Its protein product is CASSVVGGGPLQETQYF.